This T cell receptor beta chain was observed in a study of Graves' ophthalmopathy and Graves' hyperthyroidism. Study-wide results and limits: In blood, most expanded thyroid clonotypes above 0.001 frequency were also detected. For predicting ophthalmopathy progression, the model had 70.59% sensitivity and roughly 77% specificity.

Moderately to severely active ophthalmopathy under 3 months, CAS at least 3, NOSPECS at least 4. Patients were left out if they had other autoimmune diseases, uncontrolled infections, pregnancy or lactation. This clonotype appeared many times. The antigen is undetermined. Amplified material comprised TCR beta CDR3 regions derived from RNA transcripts. After a first-round RT-PCR with HTBI primers, a second-round multiplex PCR was run. TCRdb used MiXCR to reprocess the multiplex PCR reads, holding one entry per CDR3 protein. The profile shows 650,000 to 900,000 distinct CDR3 sequences, 40% of them singletons. This receptor was taken from an adult man with Graves' ophthalmopathy. The specimen sequenced was peripheral blood.

In DNA form, the CDR3 reads TGTGCCATCAGTGAATGGAGAAACTACGAGCAGTACTTC. This translates into CAISEWRNYEQYF. The V gene is TRBV10-3, the J gene TRBJ2-7, with D uncertain. Per the germline V gene, CDR1 is ENHRY and CDR2 is SYGVKD. This CDR3 has 13 residues. The V end lost 3 bases, the J end lost 3 bases, and 9 bases lay between the germline ends.